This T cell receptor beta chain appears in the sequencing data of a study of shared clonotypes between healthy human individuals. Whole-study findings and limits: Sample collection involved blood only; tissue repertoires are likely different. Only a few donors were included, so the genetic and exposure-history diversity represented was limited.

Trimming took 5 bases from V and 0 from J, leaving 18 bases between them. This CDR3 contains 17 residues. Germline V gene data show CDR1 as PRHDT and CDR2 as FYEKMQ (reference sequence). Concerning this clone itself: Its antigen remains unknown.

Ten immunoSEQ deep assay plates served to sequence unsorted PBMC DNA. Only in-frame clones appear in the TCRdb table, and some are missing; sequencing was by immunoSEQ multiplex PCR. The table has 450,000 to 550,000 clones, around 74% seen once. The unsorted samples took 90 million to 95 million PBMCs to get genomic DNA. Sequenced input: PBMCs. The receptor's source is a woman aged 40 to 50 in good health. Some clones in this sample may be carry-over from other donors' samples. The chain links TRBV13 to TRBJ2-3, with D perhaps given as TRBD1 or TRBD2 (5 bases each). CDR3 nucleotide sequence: TGTGCCAGCAGCCCCCAAACGGGACGGGTTAGCACAGATACGCAGTATTTT. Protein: CASSPQTGRVSTDTQYF.